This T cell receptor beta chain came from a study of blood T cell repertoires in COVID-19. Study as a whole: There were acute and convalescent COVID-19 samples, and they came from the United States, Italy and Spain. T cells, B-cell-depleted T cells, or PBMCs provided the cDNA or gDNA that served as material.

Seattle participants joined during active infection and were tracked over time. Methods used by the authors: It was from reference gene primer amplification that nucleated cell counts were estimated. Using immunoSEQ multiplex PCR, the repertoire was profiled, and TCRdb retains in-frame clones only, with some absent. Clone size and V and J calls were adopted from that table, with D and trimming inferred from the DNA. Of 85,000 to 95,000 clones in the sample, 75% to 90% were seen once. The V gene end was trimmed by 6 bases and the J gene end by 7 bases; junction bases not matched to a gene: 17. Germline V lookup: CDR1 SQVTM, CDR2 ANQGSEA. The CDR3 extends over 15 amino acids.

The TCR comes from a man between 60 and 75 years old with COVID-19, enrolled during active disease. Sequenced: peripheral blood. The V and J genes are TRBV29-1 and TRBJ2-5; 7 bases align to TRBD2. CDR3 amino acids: CSVPLAENPTGTQYF. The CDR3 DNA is TGCAGCGTCCCCCTAGCGGAAAACCCGACGGGGACCCAGTACTTC. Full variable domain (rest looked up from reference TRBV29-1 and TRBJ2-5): SAVISQKPSRDICQRGTSLTIQCQVDSQVTMMFWYRQQPGQSLTLIATANQGSEATYESGFVIDKFPISRPNLTFSTLTVSNMSPEDSSIYLCSVPLAENPTGTQYFGPGTRLLVL.